Presented here are 6 T cell receptor beta chains from one specimen sequenced in a study of technical replicates of blood from a few donors. Here immunoSEQ multiplex PCR was the method, and the copy in TCRdb shows in-frame clones only, minus some. The sample lists tens of thousands of clones; 92% were seen once. Sequenced input: T cells isolated from PBMCs. The receptors stem from a human donor in good health.

V gene TRBV12-5 combines with J gene TRBJ2-2; 7 positions agree with TRBD1. The CDR3 spans 13 residues. Trimming removed 8 bases from V and 4 bases from J; junction bases left unmatched: 4. Germline V CDR1 and CDR2: LGHNT, FRNRAP. CDR3 residues: CASSGQITGELFF. In DNA, the CDR3 is TGTGCTAGTTCGGGACAGATCACCGGGGAGCTGTTTTTT.

The chain joins TRBV9 to TRBJ2-1; 12 bases match TRBD1. This CDR3 is built from 16 residues. V lost 0 bases, J lost 7 bases, and 5 bases stayed unmatched. Germline V lookup: CDR1 SGDLS, CDR2 YYNGEE. Here the CDR3 reads CASSVGGQGARNEQFF. The CDR3 DNA is TGTGCCAGCAGCGTAGGGGGACAGGGGGCGCGAAATGAGCAGTTCTTC. Full variable domain (rest looked up from reference TRBV9 and TRBJ2-1): DSGVTQTPKHLITATGQRVTLRCSPRSGDLSVYWYQQSLDQGLQFLIQYYNGEERAKGNILERFSAQQFPDLHSELNLSSLELGDSALYFCASSVGGQGARNEQFFGPGTRLTVL.

The CDR3 DNA follows: TGTGCCAGCAGCCCCCGGACAGGGGGCTATGGCTACACCTTC. Amino acid sequence: CASSPRTGGYGYTF. The chain employs TRBV14 and TRBJ1-2; 10 bases map to TRBD1. Germline trimming cut 4 bases from V and 4 bases from J; bases unmatched to any gene: 3. This CDR3 contains 14 residues. CDR1 and CDR2 from the germline V gene are SGHDN and FVKESK.

The chain recombines TRBV2 with TRBJ2-2; TRBD1 aligns across 8 bases. The V segment lost 4 bases and the J segment 6 bases; nucleotides outside the gene matches: 10. In germline, CDR1 is SNHLY, CDR2 FYNNEI. There are 16 residues in the CDR3. The CDR3 reads CASSGTGKRGSGELFF. DNA for the CDR3: TGTGCCAGCAGTGGGACAGGGAAAAGGGGATCCGGGGAGCTGTTTTTT. The variable domain in full, with the rest retrieved from reference TRBV2 and TRBJ2-2, is EPEVTQTPSHQVTQMGQEVILRCVPISNHLYFYWYRQILGQKVEFLVSFYNNEISEKSEIFDDQFSVERPDGSNFTLKIRSTKLEDSAMYFCASSGTGKRGSGELFFGEGSRLTVL.

This chain joins TRBV28 and TRBJ2-1, with a weak D call TRBD2 (6 bases). From germline, CDR1 is MDHEN and CDR2 SYDVKM. This CDR3 contains 19 residues. Trimming took 5 bases from V and 0 from J, leaving 23 bases between them. As DNA, the CDR3 is TGTGCCAGCAGTCCGGCAGCGGCAGGAGGGCAAAGCTCCTACAATGAGCAGTTCTTC. As protein: CASSPAAAGGQSSYNEQFF.

This chain uses TRBV4-1 with TRBJ2-7, with 7 positions matching TRBD1. Trimming cost V 0 bases and J 3 bases; bases outside gene matches: 11. Germline V gene data show CDR1 as MGHRA and CDR2 as YSYEKL. The CDR3 has 17 residues. The CDR3 region is CASSQDEGGLSYYEQYF. CDR3 nucleotides: TGCGCCAGCAGCCAAGATGAAGGGGGCTTATCCTACTACGAGCAGTACTTC.